Shown below are 3 T cell receptor beta chains from a single sample sequenced in a study of blood T cell repertoires in COVID-19. Some clones are missing from TCRdb's copy, which holds only in-frame ones; the method was immunoSEQ multiplex PCR. The repertoire includes about 360,000 clones, approximately 86% of them detected once, and about 2.9% sits in the top ten. The sample was peripheral blood. The receptors were gathered from a human donor in a cohort sampled during active COVID-19.

The genes are TRBV29-1 and TRBJ2-2; weak D call: TRBD2 (6 bases). Per the germline V gene, CDR1 is SQVTM and CDR2 is ANQGSEA. The CDR3 has 14 amino acids. V dropped 6 bases and J dropped 1 base, with 12 bases sitting between them. The CDR3 sequence: CSVPGLMNTGELFF. Written as DNA, the CDR3 is TGCAGCGTGCCGGGACTGATGAACACCGGGGAGCTGTTTTTT.

This clone was seen only once. This sequence joins TRBV7-6 and TRBJ1-3; D possibly corresponds to TRBD1 (5 bases). CDR3 length: 16 residues. Germline values: CDR1 SGHVS, CDR2 FNYEAQ. V lost 6 bases and J 0 bases, leaving 15 bases between the germline ends. The CDR3 DNA reads TGTGCCAGCAGGCCTCAGGGCTCTAACTCTGGAAACACCATATATTTT. It translates to CASRPQGSNSGNTIYF. Using reference TRBV7-6 and TRBJ1-3 for the parts outside the CDR3, the full variable domain is GAGVSQSPRYKVTKRGQDVALRCDPISGHVSLYWYRQALGQGPEFLTYFNYEAQQDKSGLPNDRFSAERPEGSISTLTIQRTEQRDSAMYRCASRPQGSNSGNTIYFGEGSWLTVV.

The V gene is TRBV11-1, the J gene TRBJ2-1; a possible D gene is TRBD1 (6 bases). CDR1 SGHAT and CDR2 FQDESV come from the germline V gene (reference sequence). V lost 5 bases, J lost 8 bases, and 10 bases lay in between. This CDR3 is 12 amino acids long. The CDR3 DNA follows: TGTGCCAGCAGCCCAAACAGGGATGAGCAGTTCTTC. Residues: CASSPNRDEQFF.